The entry below describes one T cell receptor beta chain. The sample originates from a study of shared clonotypes between healthy human individuals. V shed 5 bases, J shed 5 bases, and the junction held 8 bases outside the gene matches. The CDR3 spans 15 residues. Germline CDR1 is MDHEN and CDR2 is SYDVKM. Genomic DNA per cell subset filled all wells of several immunoSEQ plates. Profiling relied on immunoSEQ multiplex PCR, and the TCRdb table lists in-frame clones only, not all of them. The sample carries fewer than 600,000 clones, roughly three quarters recorded once. The chain couples TRBV28 to TRBJ2-7, with TRBD2 matching 11 bases. This clonotype was sampled from a woman between 35 and 50 years old in good health. Some clones in this sample may be carry-over from other donors' samples. Sequencing was performed on PBMCs. The CDR3 is CASSPWTSGFDEQYF. For the CDR3, the DNA is TGTGCCAGCAGTCCCTGGACTAGCGGGTTTGACGAGCAGTACTTC.